These T cell receptor beta chains were read from a single sample in a study of molecular identifiers for immune sequencing clone quantification. A single record per CDR3 protein comes from TCRdb applying MiXCR to the PCR reads. The sample comprises approximately 320,000 distinct CDR3 sequences, 24% of which are singletons, and about 0.73% rests with the top ten. Material: naive CD8+ T cells from blood, with Jurkat cell RNA spiked in. These TCRs come from a human donor in good health. Some libraries in this study had Jurkat cell RNA spiked in. Both conserved end residues are part of each CDR3. The D gene is left open where the match is weak. The listing skips clone size in some rows; elsewhere it reads once, few, many or a size class.

clone_size j_call v_call d_call cdr3_aa cdr3_nt
. TRBJ1-2 TRBV9 . CASSVVGTNNYGHTF TGTGCCAGCAGCGTAGTGGGCACCAATAACTATGGCCACACCTTC
few TRBJ1-1 TRBV20-1 . CSAREREDTEAFF TGCAGTGCTCGGGAACGGGAGGACACTGAAGCTTTCTTT
few TRBJ1-1 TRBV19 . CASSIGLGANTEAFF TGTGCCAGTAGTATAGGGCTTGGAGCGAACACTGAAGCTTTCTTT
. TRBJ2-4 TRBV20-1 . CSQEEGLNIQYF TGCAGTCAGGAGGAGGGTCTAAACATTCAGTACTTC
once TRBJ2-3 TRBV7-2 TRBD2 CASRKSGGAFTDTQYF TGTGCCAGCCGCAAGAGCGGGGGGGCGTTCACAGATACGCAGTATTTT
. TRBJ2-7 TRBV7-2 . CASGLVFPGYQQYF TGTGCCAGCGGCTTAGTGTTTCCGGGCTACCAGCAGTACTTC
. TRBJ2-5 TRBV4-1 TRBD1 CASSQASTQGYQETQYF TGCGCCAGCAGCCAAGCTTCTACACAGGGGTACCAAGAGACCCAGTACTTC
many TRBJ2-3 TRBV7-9 TRBD1 CASSDGTGGSTDTQYF TGTGCCAGCAGCGATGGGACAGGGGGAAGCACAGATACGCAGTATTTT
few TRBJ2-1 TRBV28 TRBD2 CASTLAGFRNEQFF TGTGCCAGCACCCTAGCGGGATTTCGCAATGAGCAGTTCTTC
many TRBJ1-1 TRBV12-3/TRBV12-4 TRBD1 CASSPSVRGQDTEAFF TGTGCCAGCAGCCCATCCGTGAGGGGGCAGGACACTGAAGCTTTCTTT
. TRBJ2-3 TRBV19 . CASSMCWAATDTQYF TGTGCCAGTAGTATGTGTTGGGCGGCCACAGATACGCAGTATTTT
few TRBJ2-3 TRBV15 . CATSREAAPITDTQYF TGTGCCACCAGCAGAGAGGCAGCTCCCATCACAGATACGCAGTATTTT
once TRBJ1-1 TRBV7-2 . CASTIFLEHENTEAFF TGTGCCAGCACCATATTCTTGGAACATGAGAACACTGAAGCTTTCTTT
few TRBJ1-5 TRBV12-3/TRBV12-4 . CASSPGTSSNQPQHF TGTGCCAGCAGCCCGGGGACCTCCAGCAATCAGCCCCAGCATTTT
many TRBJ2-4 TRBV12-3/TRBV12-4 TRBD2 CASSFGTSKNIQYF TGTGCCAGCAGTTTTGGGACTAGCAAAAACATTCAGTACTTC
. TRBJ2-7 TRBV28 . CASSPFRIRARRPRLPYEQYF TGTGCCAGCAGCCCCTTCAGGATTCGGGCCCGCCGCCCCCGCCTCCCGTACGAGCAGTACTTC
many TRBJ1-1 TRBV19 TRBD1 CASRSGGTEAFF TGTGCCAGTAGATCAGGGGGCACTGAAGCTTTCTTT
. TRBJ2-7 TRBV19 TRBD2 CASSIGGRDYEQYF TGTGCCAGTAGTATAGGCGGGAGGGACTACGAGCAGTACTTC
many TRBJ2-7 TRBV14 . CASSQDWGFDEQYF TGTGCCAGCAGCCAAGATTGGGGGTTCGACGAGCAGTACTTC
once TRBJ1-2 TRBV25-1 TRBD1 CAGSLGQGDGYTF TGTGCCGGCAGCCTAGGACAGGGCGATGGCTACACCTTC
many TRBJ2-3 TRBV14 . CASSQVRSTSTDTQYF TGTGCCAGCAGCCAAGTACGATCAACAAGCACAGATACGCAGTATTTT
. TRBJ2-7 TRBV4-3 TRBD1 CASSQQTGGHYEQYF TGCGCCAGCAGCCAGCAGACAGGGGGCCACTACGAGCAGTACTTC
. TRBJ2-2 TRBV11-2 . CASSLGLPTTNTGELFF TGTGCCAGCAGCTTAGGATTGCCGACAACGAACACCGGGGAGCTGTTTTTT
few TRBJ2-5 TRBV18 . CASSPPQLQETQYF TGTGCCAGCTCACCACCTCAGCTACAAGAGACCCAGTACTTC
many TRBJ2-7 TRBV29-1 . CSVEGLGMDLEQYF TGCAGCGTTGAAGGGCTTGGAATGGACCTCGAGCAGTACTTC
many TRBJ1-1 TRBV6-2/TRBV6-3 . CASSYRTDEAFF TGTGCCAGCAGTTATAGGACGGATGAAGCTTTCTTT
. TRBJ2-5 TRBV10-1 . CASSAGLEETQYF TGCGCCAGCAGCGCCGGACTGGAAGAGACCCAGTACTTC
many TRBJ1-4 TRBV7-9 . CASSFEPREKLFF TGTGCCAGCAGCTTTGAACCGAGGGAAAAACTGTTTTTT
. TRBJ2-1 TRBV5-1 TRBD2 CASSLVGLAGYNNEQFF TGCGCCAGCAGCTTGGTGGGACTAGCGGGATATAACAATGAGCAGTTCTTC
few TRBJ2-1 TRBV2 . CASSSTHSKTREQFF TGTGCCAGCAGTTCAACCCACTCCAAGACGAGGGAGCAGTTCTTC
. TRBJ1-5 TRBV6-2/TRBV6-3 . CASSSGDYSNQPQHF TGTGCCAGCAGTTCCGGGGATTATAGCAATCAGCCCCAGCATTTT
many TRBJ2-1 TRBV6-5 . CASSYRTPTSRGDEQFF TGTGCCAGCAGTTACCGGACTCCTACAAGCAGGGGTGATGAGCAGTTCTTC
many TRBJ1-1 TRBV19 . CASSPRGLGITTEAFF TGTGCCAGTAGTCCCAGGGGTTTGGGGATCACCACTGAAGCTTTCTTT